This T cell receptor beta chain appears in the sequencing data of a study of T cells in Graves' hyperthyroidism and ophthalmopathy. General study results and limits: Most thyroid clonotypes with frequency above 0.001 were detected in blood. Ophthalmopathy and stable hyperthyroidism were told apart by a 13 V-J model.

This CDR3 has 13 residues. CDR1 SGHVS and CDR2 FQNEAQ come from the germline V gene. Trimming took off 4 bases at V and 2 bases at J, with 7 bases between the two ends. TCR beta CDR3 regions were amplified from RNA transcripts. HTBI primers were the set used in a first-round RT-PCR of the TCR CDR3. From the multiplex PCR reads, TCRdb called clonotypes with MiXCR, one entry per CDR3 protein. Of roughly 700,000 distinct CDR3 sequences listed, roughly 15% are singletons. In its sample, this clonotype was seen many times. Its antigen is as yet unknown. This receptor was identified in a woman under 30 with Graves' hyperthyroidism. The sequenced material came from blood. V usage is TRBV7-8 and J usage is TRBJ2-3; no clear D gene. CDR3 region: CASSWKVTDTQYF. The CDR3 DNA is TGTGCCAGCAGCTGGAAGGTCACAGATACGCAGTATTTT.